Sequencing of this TCR beta chain was carried out in a study of cytomegalovirus exposure and HLA in healthy donors. Across the whole study: Earlier work reported around 110 million unique TCR beta sequences from 180 million or so T cells. Study outcomes and limitations: 150 or so TCR beta chains were listed as cytomegalovirus-associated.

Comments on this clone: Its antigen is still unknown.

The donors (healthy individuals) were bone marrow donors. Germline loops: CDR1 MNHEY, CDR2 SMNVEV (reference sequence). CDR3 length equals 16 residues. Trimming pared 8 bases from V and 5 bases from J, leaving 23 bases between. Amplification used 60 Vbeta primers and 13 Jbeta primers. Assay used: immunoSEQ multiplex PCR; TCRdb lists only in-frame clones, some missing. The sample has tens of thousands of clones, 60% to 70% seen once; the top ten hold about 7.4%. Sequenced input: PBMCs. The TCR originated in a man aged 35 to 55 in good health and CMV-seropositive. This sequence joins TRBV27 and TRBJ2-3; D might be TRBD1 (8 bases). The CDR3 region is CASHRGAGDSVDTQYF. The CDR3, as DNA: TGTGCCAGCCACAGGGGGGCGGGAGATTCAGTAGATACGCAGTATTTT.